The 4 T cell receptor beta chains in this list originate from one sample, sequenced in a study of control samples from healthy donors and cancer patients. Assay used: immunoSEQ multiplex PCR; TCRdb lists only in-frame clones, some missing. The sample holds tens of thousands of clones, 80% to 95% seen once. The sequenced material came from PBMCs. Receptor source: a man in his forties or fifties with colorectal cancer.

This clone occurred a few times. This rearrangement joins TRBV7-2 to TRBJ1-5; a possible D gene is TRBD1 (5 bases). Deletions cut 1 base from V and 5 bases from J, with 12 bases between. The CDR3 consists of 15 residues. The germline V gene has CDR1 SGHTA and CDR2 FQGNSA. The CDR3 sequence: CASSLDSRGDQPQHF. The CDR3 nucleotides are TGTGCCAGCAGCTTAGACAGTAGGGGCGATCAGCCCCAGCATTTT. Full variable domain (missing parts from reference TRBV7-2 and TRBJ1-5): GAGVSQSPSNKVTEKGKDVELRCDPISGHTALYWYRQSLGQGLEFLIYFQGNSAPDKSGLPSDRFSAERTGGSVSTLTIQRTQQEDSAVYLCASSLDSRGDQPQHFGDGTRLSIL.

The gene calls are TRBV30 and TRBJ1-3; possibly TRBD1 for D (5 bases). This CDR3 has 13 amino acids. CDR1 and CDR2 (germline): GTSNPN, SVGIG (reference sequence). V dropped 7 bases and J dropped 0 bases, with 10 bases sitting between them. This CDR3 reads CALDSSSGNTIYF. The CDR3 nucleotides read TGTGCCTTAGACAGTAGCTCTGGAAACACCATATATTTT.

This clone was counted a single time. V is TRBV4-3 and J is TRBJ1-2; D gene uncertain. V was clipped by 1 base and J by 0 bases, with 6 bases between them. Germline V lookup: CDR1 LGHNA, CDR2 YSLEER. The CDR3 is made up of 14 amino acids. CDR3 residues: CASSQVPANYGYTF. CDR3 sequence (DNA): TGCGCCAGCAGCCAAGTCCCCGCTAACTATGGCTACACCTTC.

This clone appeared a single time. The CDR3: CASSTGGGNEKLFF. CDR3 coding DNA: TGTGCCAGTAGTACTGGGGGAGGGAATGAAAAACTGTTTTTT. The chain couples TRBV19 to TRBJ1-4; the D gene is possibly TRBD1 (5 bases). Germline CDR1 reads LNHDA; CDR2 reads SQIVND (reference sequence). V dropped 4 bases and J dropped 5 bases, with 11 bases sitting between them. This CDR3 is built from 14 residues. The whole variable domain, filled in from reference TRBV19 and TRBJ1-4, reads DGGITQSPKYLFRKEGQNVTLSCEQNLNHDAMYWYRQDPGQGLRLIYYSQIVNDFQKGDIAEGYSVSREKKESFPLTVTSAQKNPTAFYLCASSTGGGNEKLFFGSGTQLSVL.